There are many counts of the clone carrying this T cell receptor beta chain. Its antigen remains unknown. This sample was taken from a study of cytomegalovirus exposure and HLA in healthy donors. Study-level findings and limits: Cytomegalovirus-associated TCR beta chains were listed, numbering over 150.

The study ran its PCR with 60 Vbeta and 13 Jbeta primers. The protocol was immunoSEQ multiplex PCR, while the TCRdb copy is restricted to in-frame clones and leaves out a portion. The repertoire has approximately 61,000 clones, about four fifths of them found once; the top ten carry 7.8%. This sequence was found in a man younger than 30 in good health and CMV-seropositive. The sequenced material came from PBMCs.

The CDR3 is CASMLPGQGGPEQFF. The CDR3, as DNA: TGTGCCAGCATGCTCCCGGGACAGGGCGGGCCGGAGCAGTTCTTC. V is TRBV2 and J is TRBJ2-1; 9 nucleotides match TRBD1. This CDR3 has 15 residues. Losses at the gene ends were 7 bases for V and 10 bases for J; bases not matched to a gene: 14. Germline CDR1 reads SNHLY; CDR2 reads FYNNEI.